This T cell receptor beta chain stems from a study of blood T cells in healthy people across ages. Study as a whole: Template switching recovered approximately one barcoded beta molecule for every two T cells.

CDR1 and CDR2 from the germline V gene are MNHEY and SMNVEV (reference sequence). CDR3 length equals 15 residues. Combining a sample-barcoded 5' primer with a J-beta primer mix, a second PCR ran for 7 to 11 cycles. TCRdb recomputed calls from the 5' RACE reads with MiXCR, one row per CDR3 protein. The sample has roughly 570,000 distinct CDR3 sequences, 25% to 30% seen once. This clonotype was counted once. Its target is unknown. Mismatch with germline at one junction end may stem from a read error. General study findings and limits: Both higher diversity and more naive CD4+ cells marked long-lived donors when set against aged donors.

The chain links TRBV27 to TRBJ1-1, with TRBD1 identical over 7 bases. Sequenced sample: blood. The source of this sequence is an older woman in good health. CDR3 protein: CASSLKAGGGTKAFF. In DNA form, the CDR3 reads TGTGCCAGCAGCCTTAAGGCAGGGGGAGGCACTAAAGCTTTCTTT.